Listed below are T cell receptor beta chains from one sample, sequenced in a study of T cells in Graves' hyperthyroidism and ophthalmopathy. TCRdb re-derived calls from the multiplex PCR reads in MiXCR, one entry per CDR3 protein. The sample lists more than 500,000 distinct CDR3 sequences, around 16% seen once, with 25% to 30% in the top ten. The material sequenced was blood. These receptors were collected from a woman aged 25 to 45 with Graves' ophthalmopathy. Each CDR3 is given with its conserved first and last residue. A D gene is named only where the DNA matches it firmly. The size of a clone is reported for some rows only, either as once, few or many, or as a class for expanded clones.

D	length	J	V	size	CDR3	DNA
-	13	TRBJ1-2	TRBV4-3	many	CASSQEWNYGYTF	TGCGCCAGCAGCCAAGAATGGAACTATGGCTACACCTTC
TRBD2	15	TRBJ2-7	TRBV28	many	CASSPAGTGPYEQYF	TGTGCCAGCAGTCCAGCGGGGACGGGACCCTACGAGCAGTACTTC
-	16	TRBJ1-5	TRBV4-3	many	CASSQDRVMRNQPQHF	TGCGCCAGCAGCCAAGACAGGGTCATGCGCAATCAGCCCCAGCATTTT
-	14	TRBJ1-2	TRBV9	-	CASSEGGGSYGYTF	TGTGCCAGCAGCGAAGGGGGGGGGAGCTATGGCTACACCTTC
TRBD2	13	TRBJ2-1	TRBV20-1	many	CSARGLAANEQFF	TGCAGTGCTAGGGGGCTAGCGGCCAATGAGCAGTTCTTC
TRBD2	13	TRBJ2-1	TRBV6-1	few	CASSLRAGTTQFF	TGTGCCAGCAGCCTAAGGGCCGGGACTACGCAGTTCTTC
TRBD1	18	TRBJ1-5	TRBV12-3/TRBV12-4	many	CASSFRGRGQYSNQPQHF	TGTGCCAGCAGTTTCAGGGGCAGGGGACAGTATAGCAATCAGCCCCAGCATTTT
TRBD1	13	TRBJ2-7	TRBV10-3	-	CASGPGQGSEQYF	TGTGCCAGCGGTCCGGGACAGGGTTCCGAGCAGTACTTC
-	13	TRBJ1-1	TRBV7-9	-	CASTQPWGRGAFF	TGTGCCAGCACCCAACCGTGGGGCAGGGGTGCTTTCTTT
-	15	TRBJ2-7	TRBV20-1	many	CSAISHSGPLEEQYF	TGCAGTGCTATCTCACACTCTGGTCCTCTTGAAGAGCAGTACTTC
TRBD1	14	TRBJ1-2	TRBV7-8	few	CASSFSDRDYDYTF	TGTGCCAGCAGCTTCTCCGACAGGGATTATGACTACACCTTC
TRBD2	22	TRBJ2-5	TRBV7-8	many	CASSLSSRPRASGRAVSETQYF	TGTGCCAGCAGCTTATCGTCCCGACCTCGGGCTAGCGGGAGGGCCGTTTCAGAGACCCAGTACTTC
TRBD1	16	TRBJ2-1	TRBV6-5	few	CASSYSGGSSYNEQFF	TGTGCCAGCAGTTACTCAGGGGGCTCCTCCTACAATGAGCAGTTCTTC
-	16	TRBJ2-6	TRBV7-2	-	CASSEGRFSGANVLTF	TGTGCCAGCAGCGAAGGTCGGTTCTCTGGGGCCAACGTCCTGACTTTC
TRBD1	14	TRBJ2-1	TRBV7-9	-	CASSHRTGVNEQFF	TGTGCCAGCAGCCACCGGACAGGGGTCAATGAGCAGTTCTTC
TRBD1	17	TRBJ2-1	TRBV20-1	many	CSASQSPGTGAYNEQFF	TGCAGTGCTAGCCAATCACCGGGGACAGGGGCCTACAATGAGCAGTTCTTC
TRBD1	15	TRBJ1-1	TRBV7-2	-	CASGTEGTVNTEAFF	TGTGCCAGCGGCACAGAGGGGACAGTGAACACTGAAGCTTTCTTT
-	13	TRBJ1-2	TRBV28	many	CASSSQGDYGYTF	TGTGCCAGCAGTTCACAGGGTGACTATGGCTACACCTTC
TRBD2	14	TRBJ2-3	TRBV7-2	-	CASSLVRREGSQYF	TGTGCCAGCAGCTTAGTTCGGAGGGAGGGCTCACAGTATTTT
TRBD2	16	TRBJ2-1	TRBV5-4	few	CASDRTSGSGGNEQFF	TGTGCCAGCGACCGGACTAGCGGGAGTGGTGGCAATGAGCAGTTCTTC
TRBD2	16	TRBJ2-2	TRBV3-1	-	CASSVQGGVATGELSF	TGTGCCAGCAGCGTCCAGGGAGGGGTTGCCACCGGGGAGCTGTCTTTT
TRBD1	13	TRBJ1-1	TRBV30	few	CACQRTGITEAFF	TGTGCCTGCCAAAGGACAGGCATCACTGAAGCTTTCTTT
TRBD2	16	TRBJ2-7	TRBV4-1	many	CASSHELAGGHYEQYF	TGCGCCAGCAGCCATGAACTAGCGGGAGGGCACTACGAGCAGTACTTC
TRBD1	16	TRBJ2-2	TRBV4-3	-	CASSQEGQGATGELFF	TGCGCCAGCAGCCAAGAAGGGCAGGGGGCGACCGGGGAGCTGTTTTTT
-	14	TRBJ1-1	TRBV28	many	CASTHGTVNTEAFF	TGTGCCAGCACCCACGGGACGGTGAACACTGAAGCTTTCTTT
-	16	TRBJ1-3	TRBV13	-	CASSGGGLHSGNTIYF	TGTGCCAGCAGCGGTGGGGGACTCCACTCTGGAAACACCATATATTTT
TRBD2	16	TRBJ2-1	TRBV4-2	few	CASSPGDSALAGVKFF	TGTGCCAGCAGCCCAGGGGACAGTGCCCTAGCGGGAGTTAAGTTCTTC
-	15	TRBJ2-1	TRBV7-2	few	CASSPLDLSYNEQFF	TGTGCCAGCAGCCCGCTAGATCTCTCCTACAATGAGCAGTTCTTC
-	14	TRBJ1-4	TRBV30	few	CAWSLDGANEKLFF	TGTGCCTGGAGCCTTGACGGCGCGAATGAAAAACTGTTTTTT
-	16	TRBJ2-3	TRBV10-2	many	CASSPRRKRSTDTQYF	TGCGCCAGCAGCCCCAGACGAAAGCGGAGCACAGATACGCAGTATTTT
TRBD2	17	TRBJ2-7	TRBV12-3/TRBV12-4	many	CASSLLAGDWGSYEQYF	TGTGCCAGCAGCTTACTAGCGGGAGATTGGGGATCCTACGAGCAGTACTTC
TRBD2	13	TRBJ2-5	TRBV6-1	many	CATTTSGRQTQYF	TGTGCCACAACGACTAGCGGGAGACAGACCCAGTACTTC
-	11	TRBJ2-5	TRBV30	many	CALDSRETQYF	TGTGCCTTGGACAGTCGAGAGACCCAGTACTTC
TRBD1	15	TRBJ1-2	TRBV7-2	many	CASSGMKGGASGYTF	TGTGCCAGCAGCGGCATGAAAGGGGGCGCGTCCGGCTACACCTTC
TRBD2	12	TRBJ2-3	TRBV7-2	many	CASRPGGDTQYF	TGTGCCAGCCGTCCGGGAGGGGATACGCAGTATTTT
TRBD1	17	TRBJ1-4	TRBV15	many	CATSRRQGGPTNEKLFF	TGTGCCACCAGCAGACGACAGGGGGGGCCAACTAATGAAAAACTGTTTTTT
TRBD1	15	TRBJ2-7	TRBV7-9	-	CASSFRDRVIDEQYF	TGTGCCAGCAGCTTCCGGGACAGGGTTATCGACGAGCAGTACTTC
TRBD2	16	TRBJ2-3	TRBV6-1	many	CASSEVGGRRTDTQYF	TGTGCCAGCAGTGAAGTTGGCGGGAGAAGGACAGATACGCAGTATTTT
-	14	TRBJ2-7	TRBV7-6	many	CASSLGPSSYEQYF	TGTGCCAGCAGCTTAGGTCCTAGCAGCTACGAGCAGTACTTC
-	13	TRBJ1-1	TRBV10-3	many	CAISETASGEAFF	TGTGCCATCAGTGAAACGGCGTCGGGTGAAGCTTTCTTT
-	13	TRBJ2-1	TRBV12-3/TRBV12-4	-	CASSLSGDDEQFF	TGTGCCAGCAGTTTATCGGGGGACGATGAGCAGTTCTTC
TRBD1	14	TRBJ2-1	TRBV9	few	CASSARDRAGEQFF	TGTGCCAGCAGCGCCCGGGACAGGGCGGGTGAGCAGTTCTTC
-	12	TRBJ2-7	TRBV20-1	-	CSAEGHSYEQYF	TGCAGTGCGGAGGGGCACTCCTACGAGCAGTACTTC
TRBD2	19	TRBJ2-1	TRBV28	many	CASSQLGLAGGKTYNEQFF	TGTGCCAGCAGTCAACTTGGACTAGCGGGAGGTAAAACCTACAATGAGCAGTTCTTC
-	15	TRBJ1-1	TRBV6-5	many	CASSYSTGMNTEAFF	TGTGCCAGCAGTTACTCAACAGGGATGAACACTGAAGCTTTCTTT
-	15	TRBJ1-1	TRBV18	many	CASPPGRSWGTEAFF	TGTGCCAGCCCACCGGGGAGGTCTTGGGGCACTGAAGCTTTCTTT
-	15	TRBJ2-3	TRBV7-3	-	CASSSLSGTHDTQYF	TGTGCCAGCAGCTCGTTGAGCGGAACACACGATACGCAGTATTTT
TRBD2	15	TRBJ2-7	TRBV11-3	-	CASSETGLASDEQYF	TGTGCCAGCAGCGAAACAGGACTAGCCTCGGACGAGCAGTACTTC
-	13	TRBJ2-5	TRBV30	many	CAWSGVLRETQYF	TGTGCCTGGAGTGGAGTATTACGGGAGACCCAGTACTTC
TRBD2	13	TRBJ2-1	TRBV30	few	CAWSSGTTNEQFF	TGTGCCTGGAGCTCCGGGACTACTAATGAGCAGTTCTTC
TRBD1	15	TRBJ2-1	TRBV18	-	CASSPGQATYNEQFF	TGTGCCAGCTCGCCGGGACAGGCTACCTACAATGAGCAGTTCTTC
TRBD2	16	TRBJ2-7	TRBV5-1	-	CASSLVSGSTSYEQYF	TGCGCCAGCAGCTTGGTTAGCGGGAGCACTTCCTACGAGCAGTACTTC
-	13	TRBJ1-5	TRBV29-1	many	CSVGGTGDQPQHF	TGCAGCGTTGGCGGGACGGGGGATCAGCCCCAGCATTTT
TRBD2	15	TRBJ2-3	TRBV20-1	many	CSARESSGSALTQYF	TGCAGTGCTAGAGAGTCCAGCGGGAGCGCCCTTACGCAGTATTTT
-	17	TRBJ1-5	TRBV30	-	CAWSGRPGGMGNQPQHF	TGTGCCTGGAGTGGCCGTCCGGGGGGTATGGGCAATCAGCCCCAGCATTTT
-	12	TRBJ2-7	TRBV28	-	CASGVRAYEQYF	TGTGCCAGTGGGGTAAGAGCCTACGAGCAGTACTTC
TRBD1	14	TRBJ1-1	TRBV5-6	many	CASSLRGPFTEAFF	TGTGCCAGCAGCCTCAGGGGGCCCTTCACTGAAGCTTTCTTT
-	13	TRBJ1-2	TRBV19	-	CATSKGDGYGYTF	TGTGCCACCTCGAAGGGGGATGGCTATGGCTACACCTTC
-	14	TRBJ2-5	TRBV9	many	CASSASGGQETQYF	TGTGCCAGCAGCGCAAGCGGTGGCCAAGAGACCCAGTACTTC